Each of the 8 T cell receptor beta chains below was sequenced from the same sample in a study of blood T cells in healthy people across ages. Using a J-beta primer mix together with a sample-barcoded 5' primer, a second PCR was run for about 7 to 12 cycles. One entry per CDR3 protein results from TCRdb running MiXCR on the 5' RACE reads. The sample records approximately 900,000 distinct CDR3 sequences, about 29% being singletons. These data were likewise used in another study, on T cells of mothers and their children.

Sequences were obtained from blood. Receptor source: a woman between 40 and 50 years old in good health.

This clonotype came up many times. Here the CDR3 DNA reads TGCAGCGTTGGAGATAACAGGGGGAATCAGCCCCAGCATTTT. Protein: CSVGDNRGNQPQHF. V gene TRBV29-1 combines with J gene TRBJ1-5; 8 bases are shared with TRBD1. The CDR3 spans 14 residues. Germline V lookup: CDR1 SQVTM, CDR2 ANQGSEA. The V and J ends lost 4 bases and 4 bases, in that order; junction bases with no gene match: 6.

This clonotype was detected ten times or more. V usage is TRBV28 and J usage is TRBJ2-1, with D tentatively TRBD2 (6 bases). Germline values: CDR1 MDHEN, CDR2 SYDVKM. The CDR3 contains 13 residues. Trimming took off 9 bases at V and 9 bases at J, with 18 bases between the two ends. CDR3 coding DNA: TGTGCCAGTCAGGGACCCTTGGGGGGTGAGCAGTTCTTC. Encoded protein: CASQGPLGGEQFF.

In regard to this clonotype: This may be a read error, as it is one base from a much larger clone. This rearrangement joins TRBV24-1 to TRBJ2-3; no firm D call. Per germline, CDR1 KGHDR and CDR2 SFDVKD. The CDR3 sequence is 15 residues long. For the CDR3, the DNA is TGTGTCACCAGTGATCAAGTGTTCCAGACAGATACGCAGTATTTT. As protein: CVTSDQVFQTDTQYF.

A few counts support this clonotype. This chain connects TRBV30 to TRBJ2-5; D not certain. CDR3 size: 11 residues. V dropped 5 bases and J dropped 1 base, with 5 bases sitting between them. Germline CDR1 and CDR2: GTSNPN and SVGIG (reference sequence). The CDR3 DNA follows: TGTGCCTGGGGCCTCCAAGAGACCCAGTACTTC. Protein sequence: CAWGLQETQYF.

CDR3 amino acids: CASSLFSGTGAYEQYF. The CDR3 bases are TGTGCCAGCAGTCTATTTTCCGGGACAGGGGCCTACGAGCAGTACTTC. The chain carries TRBV27 and TRBJ2-7; 10 positions match TRBD1. CDR3 length: 16 residues. V lost 5 bases and J lost 2; bases outside the gene matches: 9. The germline V gene encodes CDR1 MNHEY and CDR2 SMNVEV (reference sequence).

The DNA of the CDR3 is TGTGCCAGCAGTTTTTCCAGGAACCGAGACTGGGAGTATTTT. This translates into CASSFSRNRDWEYF. The rearrangement joins TRBV27 to TRBJ2-3; D unclear. The V and J ends lost 3 bases and 13 bases respectively, with 20 bases between them. Per germline, CDR1 MNHEY and CDR2 SMNVEV (reference sequence). This CDR3 is 14 amino acids long.

For this clonotype: The conserved phenylalanine or tryptophan is not found at the CDR3 terminus, so this likely reflects a read error. V and J are TRBV6-5 and TRBJ1-2; maybe TRBD1 (6 bases). Germline loops: CDR1 MNHEY, CDR2 SVGAGI. V was shortened by 4 bases and J by 1 base, with 13 bases between the two germline ends. The CDR3 runs 15 residues. For the CDR3, the DNA is TGTGCCAGCAGTTGCTTCCAGGGGAGTAACTATGGCTACACCTGC. It is translated as CASSCFQGSNYGYTC.

This clonotype came up a few times. The CDR3 sequence is CASSLSLAGGMGYNEQFF. The CDR3 DNA follows: TGTGCCAGCAGCTTAAGTCTAGCGGGGGGAATGGGCTACAATGAGCAGTTCTTC. This chain links TRBV7-2 with TRBJ2-1, with 11 bases lining up with TRBD2. The CDR3 loop spans 18 amino acids. In germline, CDR1 is SGHTA, CDR2 FQGNSA. V was pared by 2 bases and J by 3 bases, with 9 bases of the junction left unmatched.